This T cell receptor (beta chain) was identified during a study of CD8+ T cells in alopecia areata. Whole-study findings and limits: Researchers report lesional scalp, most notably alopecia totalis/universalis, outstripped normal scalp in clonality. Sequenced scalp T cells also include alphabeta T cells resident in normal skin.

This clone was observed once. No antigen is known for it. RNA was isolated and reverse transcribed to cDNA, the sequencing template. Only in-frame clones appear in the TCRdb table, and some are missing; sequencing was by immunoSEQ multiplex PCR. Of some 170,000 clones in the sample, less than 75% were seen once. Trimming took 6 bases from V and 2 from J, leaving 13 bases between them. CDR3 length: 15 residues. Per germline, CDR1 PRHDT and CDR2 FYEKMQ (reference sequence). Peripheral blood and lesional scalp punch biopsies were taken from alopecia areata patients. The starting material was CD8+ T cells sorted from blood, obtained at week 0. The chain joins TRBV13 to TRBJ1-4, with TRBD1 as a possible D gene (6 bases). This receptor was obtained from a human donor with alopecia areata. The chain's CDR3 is CASRIQGETNEKLFF. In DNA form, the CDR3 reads TGTGCCAGCAGGATACAGGGTGAGACTAATGAAAAACTGTTTTTT.